Reported below is one T cell receptor beta chain. Its antigen is currently unknown. Amplified TCR beta CDR3 regions came from RNA transcripts. The HTBI primer set was used in a first-round RT-PCR of the TCR CDR3. TCRdb itself ran the multiplex PCR reads through MiXCR, one entry per CDR3 protein. Of approximately 150,000 distinct CDR3 sequences listed, about 9.4% were seen once; the top ten hold approximately 20%. The sample comes from a study of T cells in Graves' hyperthyroidism and ophthalmopathy. Across the whole study: Prior to any treatment, at the point of initial diagnosis, peripheral blood was collected.

Trimming cost V 4 bases and J 6 bases, with 16 bases left between them. The CDR3 length is 15 residues. Germline CDR1 reads SGHAT; CDR2 reads FQNNGV. Regarding the study as a whole: The model's output predicted ophthalmopathy at a median of roughly 6 months prior to onset. Clonotypes that were expanded in thyroid above 0.001 mostly appeared in blood too.

This rearrangement joins TRBV11-2 to TRBJ2-1, with a tentative D call TRBD2 (6 bases). This sequence originates from a young woman with Graves' hyperthyroidism that later progressed to Graves' ophthalmopathy. The specimen was blood. In DNA, the CDR3 is TGTGCCAGCAGCTCTAAGACTAGTAAGAGCAATGAGCAGTTCTTC. Its protein is CASSSKTSKSNEQFF.